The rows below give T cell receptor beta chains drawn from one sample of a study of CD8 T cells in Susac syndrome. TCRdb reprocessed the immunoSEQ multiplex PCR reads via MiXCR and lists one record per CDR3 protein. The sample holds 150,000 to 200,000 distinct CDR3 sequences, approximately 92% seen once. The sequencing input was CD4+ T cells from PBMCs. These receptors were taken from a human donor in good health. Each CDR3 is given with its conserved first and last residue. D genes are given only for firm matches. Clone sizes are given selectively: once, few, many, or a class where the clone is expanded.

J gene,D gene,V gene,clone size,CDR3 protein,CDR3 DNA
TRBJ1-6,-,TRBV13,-,CASSLKGRF,TGTGCCAGCAGCTTAAAGGGGCGCTTT
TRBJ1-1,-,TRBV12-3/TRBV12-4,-,CASSIWEADTEAFF,TGTGCCAGCAGCATCTGGGAGGCGGACACTGAAGCTTTCTTT
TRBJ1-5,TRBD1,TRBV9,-,CASSAGTVLNQPQHF,TGTGCCAGCAGCGCGGGGACAGTTCTAAATCAGCCCCAGCATTTT
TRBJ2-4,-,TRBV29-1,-,CSVRLPARGNIQYF,TGCAGCGTTAGGCTGCCTGCTCGGGGAAACATTCAGTACTTC
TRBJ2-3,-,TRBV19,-,CASRSSGEDTQYF,TGTGCCAGTCGATCCTCGGGGGAAGATACGCAGTATTTT
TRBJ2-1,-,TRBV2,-,CASRRQEIYNEQFF,TGTGCCAGCAGGCGACAGGAGATCTACAATGAGCAGTTCTTC
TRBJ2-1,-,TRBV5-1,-,CASSTDPFYNEQFF,TGCGCCAGCAGCACGGACCCTTTCTACAATGAGCAGTTCTTC
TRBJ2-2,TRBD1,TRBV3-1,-,CASQPGQGGTGELFF,TGTGCCAGCCAACCGGGACAGGGAGGCACCGGGGAGCTGTTTTTT
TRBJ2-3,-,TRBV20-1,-,CSATRGLSTDTQYF,TGCAGTGCTACTCGGGGGCTCAGCACAGATACGCAGTATTTT
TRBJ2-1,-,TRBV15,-,CATSRLDPMSTEQFF,TGTGCCACCAGCAGACTAGACCCTATGAGCACTGAGCAGTTCTTC
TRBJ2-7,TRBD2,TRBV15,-,CATGGGGTRREQYF,TGTGCCACCGGGGGCGGGGGGACCCGACGCGAGCAGTACTTC
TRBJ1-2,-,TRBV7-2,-,CASSPPGKGYTF,TGTGCCAGCAGCCCTCCGGGGAAGGGCTACACCTTC
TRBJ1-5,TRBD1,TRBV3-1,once,CASSQDSGQDFAQHF,TGTGCCAGCAGCCAAGATTCGGGACAGGACTTTGCCCAGCATTTT
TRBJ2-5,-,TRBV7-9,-,CASFSSLGSETQYF,TGTGCCAGCTTCTCAAGCCTGGGGTCAGAGACCCAGTACTTC
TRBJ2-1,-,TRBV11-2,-,CASSFAGPLLSYNEQFF,TGTGCCAGCAGCTTTGCCGGCCCACTGCTCTCCTACAATGAGCAGTTCTTC
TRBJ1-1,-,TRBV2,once,CASRPPTGSNVAEAFF,TGTGCCAGCCGCCCCCCAACAGGGTCCAACGTCGCTGAAGCTTTCTTT
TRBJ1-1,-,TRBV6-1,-,CASSEPGNTEAFF,TGTGCCAGCAGTGAACCTGGGAACACTGAAGCTTTCTTT
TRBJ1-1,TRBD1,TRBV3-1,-,CASSQDYSRQGRRMNTEAFF,TGTGCCAGCAGCCAAGATTACTCGCGACAGGGTAGGAGAATGAACACTGAAGCTTTCTTT
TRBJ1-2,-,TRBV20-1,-,CSARPAGRTVGYTF,TGCAGTGCTAGACCAGCAGGACGGACGGTTGGCTACACCTTC
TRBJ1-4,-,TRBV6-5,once,CASSYRGSFRWEKLFF,TGTGCCAGCAGTTATAGGGGGTCATTTCGTTGGGAAAAACTGTTTTTT
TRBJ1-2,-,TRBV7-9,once,CASSPPFRVSLYGYTF,TGTGCCAGCAGCCCCCCCTTCAGGGTATCGCTCTATGGCTACACCTTC
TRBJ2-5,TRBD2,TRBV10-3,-,CAISEVAGGTETQYF,TGTGCCATCAGTGAAGTAGCGGGGGGCACGGAGACCCAGTACTTC
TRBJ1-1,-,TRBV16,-,CASSRWPGNTEAFF,TGTGCCAGCAGCCGTTGGCCAGGAAACACTGAAGCTTTCTTT
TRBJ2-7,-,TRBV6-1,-,CASNKYEQYF,TGTGCCAGCAATAAGTACGAGCAGTACTTC
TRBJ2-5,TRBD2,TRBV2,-,CASSDYPASGGRETQYF,TGTGCCAGCAGTGATTACCCGGCTAGCGGGGGACGGGAGACCCAGTACTTC
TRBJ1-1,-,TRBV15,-,CATSRDFGWTEAFF,TGTGCCACCAGCAGAGATTTTGGTTGGACTGAAGCTTTCTTT
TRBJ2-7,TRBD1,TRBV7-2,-,CASSPTGFEQYF,TGTGCCAGCAGCCCGACAGGGTTCGAGCAGTACTTC
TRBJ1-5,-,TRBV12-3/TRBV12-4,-,CASSLGSGAAQPQHF,TGTGCCAGCAGTTTAGGGTCAGGGGCGGCTCAGCCCCAGCATTTT
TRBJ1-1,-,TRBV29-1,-,CSVVTARQLNTEAFF,TGCAGCGTTGTAACAGCTCGACAGCTCAACACTGAAGCTTTCTTT
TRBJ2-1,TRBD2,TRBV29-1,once,CSVALAAYNEQFF,TGCAGCGTTGCACTAGCGGCCTACAATGAGCAGTTCTTC
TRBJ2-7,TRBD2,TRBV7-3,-,CASSLSGGLGEQYF,TGTGCCAGCAGCTTATCGGGGGGGCTTGGCGAGCAGTACTTC
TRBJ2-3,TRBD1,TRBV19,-,CASITGAAGDTQYF,TGTGCCAGTATAACAGGGGCCGCAGGAGATACGCAGTATTTT
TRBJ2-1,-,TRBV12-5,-,CASGLVQSGPGFF,TGTGCTAGTGGTTTGGTACAGTCGGGCCCCGGGTTCTTC
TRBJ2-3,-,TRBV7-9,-,CASSFRGGQGDTQYF,TGTGCCAGCAGCTTCCGCGGGGGCCAGGGAGATACGCAGTATTTT
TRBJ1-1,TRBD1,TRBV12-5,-,CASGDLQGGRSTEAFF,TGTGCTAGTGGCGATCTCCAAGGGGGCCGGAGCACTGAAGCTTTCTTT
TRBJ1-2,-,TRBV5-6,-,CASSLPGVNYGYTF,TGTGCCAGCAGCTTGCCAGGGGTCAACTATGGCTACACCTTC
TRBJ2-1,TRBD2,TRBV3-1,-,CASSQSGSGVNNEQFF,TGTGCCAGCAGCCAGAGCGGTAGCGGGGTGAACAATGAGCAGTTCTTC
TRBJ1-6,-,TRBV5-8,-,CASSLGPTDYSPLHF,TGTGCCAGCAGCTTGGGGCCCACCGACTATTCACCCCTCCACTTT
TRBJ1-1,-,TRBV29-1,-,CSVGGEVNTEAFF,TGCAGCGTTGGCGGTGAGGTGAACACTGAAGCTTTCTTT
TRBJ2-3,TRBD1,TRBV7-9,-,CASSRGTEIDTQYF,TGTGCCAGCAGCCGAGGGACAGAAATAGATACGCAGTATTTT
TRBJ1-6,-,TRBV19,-,CASSEPGPSDNSPLHF,TGTGCCAGTAGTGAACCGGGACCTTCGGATAATTCACCCCTCCACTTT
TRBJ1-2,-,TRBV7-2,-,CASSLVEGYGYTF,TGTGCCAGCAGCTTAGTGGAGGGCTATGGCTACACCTTC
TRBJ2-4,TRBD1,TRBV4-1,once,CASSQTPGQENIQYF,TGCGCCAGCAGCCAGACTCCGGGACAGGAAAACATTCAGTACTTC
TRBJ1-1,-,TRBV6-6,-,CASRFEGNTEAFF,TGTGCCAGCAGGTTTGAGGGGAACACTGAAGCTTTCTTT
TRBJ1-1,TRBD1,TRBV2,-,CASSWDSNTNTEAFF,TGTGCCAGCAGTTGGGACAGCAACACGAACACTGAAGCTTTCTTT
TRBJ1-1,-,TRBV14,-,CASSRDRTRTEAFF,TGTGCCAGCAGTCGGGACCGGACAAGGACTGAAGCTTTCTTT
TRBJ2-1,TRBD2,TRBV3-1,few,CASSPQGLAGNEQFF,TGTGCCAGCAGCCCCCAGGGACTAGCAGGTAATGAGCAGTTCTTC
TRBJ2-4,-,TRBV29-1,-,CSVGGPAQNIQYF,TGCAGCGTGGGGGGACCGGCCCAAAACATTCAGTACTTC
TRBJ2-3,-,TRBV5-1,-,CASSGGQPSDTQYF,TGCGCCAGCAGCGGCGGACAGCCGAGCGATACGCAGTATTTT
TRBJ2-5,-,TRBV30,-,CAWAGTPFLPQYF,TGTGCCTGGGCCGGGACACCCTTCTTACCCCAGTACTTC
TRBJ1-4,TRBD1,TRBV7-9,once,CASTTWTGGVYEKLFF,TGTGCCAGCACTACCTGGACAGGGGGCGTGTATGAAAAACTGTTTTTT